This T cell receptor (beta chain) was captured by sequencing in a study of OX40 agonist ivuxolimab in advanced cancers. Study overall: Patients were infused with ivuxolimab every 2 weeks at 0.01 to 10 mg/kg.

This clone was found once. The CDR3 spans 15 residues. The V gene's germline CDR1 is SGDLS and CDR2 YYNGEE. V shed 4 bases and J 0 bases; nucleotides not matched to a gene: 4. Using immunoSEQ multiplex PCR, the repertoire was profiled, and TCRdb retains in-frame clones only, with some absent. Found here are around 55,000 clones, roughly 86% of them singletons; the top ten hold 10% to 15%. The sequence came from an adult with an advanced solid tumor such as melanoma, head and neck, liver or kidney cancer. V is TRBV9 and J is TRBJ1-1; TRBD1 aligns across 9 bases. Sequences were derived from CD4+ or CD8+ T cells sorted from blood, sampled in a trial of the OX40 agonist ivuxolimab. CDR3 sequence (DNA): TGTGCCAGCAGCAAGACAGGGGGATTGAACACTGAAGCTTTCTTT. Translation gives CASSKTGGLNTEAFF.